This T cell receptor (beta chain) was found in a study of beta chain features in type 1 diabetes (dated by TCRdb to 2017 to 2018). Describing the broader study: Mean age, gender distribution, total cell number and subset yield were not different between patients and healthy donors. A total of roughly 110 million sorted cells were examined across all samples, and the number of cells per subset was strongly correlated with RNA yield. In the study, recently diagnosed type 1 diabetes patients and matched healthy donors were compared on the TCRB repertoires of their sorted circulating CD4+ T cell subsets. Regulatory and stem cell-like memory subsets were isolated from only 8 patients and about 8 healthy donors, whereas naive and central memory subsets came from all 30 or so donors.

This clone was counted only a few times. The antigen it binds to is not known. No base quality information exists; no much larger clone differs at one position. The CDR1 and CDR2 encoded by the germline V gene are SGHTA and FQGNSA. V loses 1 base of germline sequence and J loses 4 bases, and the interval between the two ends is 12 bases. The CDR3 has 15 amino acids, counting the end cysteine and phenylalanine. Kept here is only the CDR3 DNA, which spans 45 bases and is read in frame from base 1. Results the study describes overall, beyond this receptor: Shorter templates might have been favored by PCR, but patient and control samples were amplified and corrected together, so both groups would have been affected equally by any skew. Naive, central memory and regulatory TCRB repertoires appeared to be more alike among patients than among healthy donors. HLA sub-analyses involved small numbers of individuals, so any influence of HLA type on TCRB rearrangement remained unresolved. At VDJ recombination sites, patients with type 1 diabetes made fewer insertions and deleted more nucleotides, a pattern implying thymic rearrangement abnormalities. Because cDNA was sequenced instead of genomic DNA, highly expressing activated cells could be over-represented, though the groups showed no difference in activation or CD3 levels. A moderate but significant shortening of TCRB CDR3 length was observed in type 1 diabetes patients in all four CD4+ subsets.

The entire isolated RNA was reverse transcribed using the High Capacity cDNA Reverse Transcription Kit, and thus expressed TCRB transcripts were sequenced. Deep immunoSEQ sequencing was applied to naive, central memory and regulatory T cell samples, giving an average of about 3.4 million total reads per sample. After sorted cells were lysed in RLT buffer, RNA was extracted with DNase-treated RNeasy Micro or Mini kits, with the choice depending on cell number. Each cell subset was processed separately to prevent cross-contamination, with patient and healthy donor samples processed together. TCRB sequences were amplified from cDNA with the immunoSEQ multiplex PCR, producing 87-bp fragments spanning the CDR3 region. Sequencing of the amplicons was done on the Illumina HiSeq platform. The source study handled its data this way. Synthetic template baselines were used to correct PCR bias computationally, reads within Hamming distance 2 were collapsed, and singletons that could not be merged were discarded. Reads were aligned against IMGT so that V, D and J genes, CDR3 length and insertions or deletions at six rearrangement sites could be assigned. Within each subset, clonotype counts were normalized to sorted cell number, and only after that were true diversity and Gini coefficients computed with the tcR R package. The overlap coefficient, calculated on TCRB nucleotide sequences, was used to quantify repertoire sharing. What TCRdb holds here is the immuneACCESS table cut down to in-frame rearrangements. Part of the clones is not present; checked against another copy, under half of the missing clones reflect an unresolved V gene, and the others are unexplained. The DNA gave D and trimming, while V, J and clone size come from that table. A total of about 390,000 clones appear in this sample, over 9% of them only once. Approximately 0.55% of the sample belongs to the ten largest clones.

Each donor gave one peripheral blood draw, averaging approximately 0.12 L, which was collected into heparinised tubes. Using a panel that included CD45RO, CCR7, CD25, CD127, CD95 and CD27, naive, central memory, regulatory and stem cell-like memory CD4+ T cells were sorted on a BD FACSAria II. Purity was above 95% for every sorted population. PBMCs were separated immediately by Lymphoprep density gradient centrifugation and were stained directly, without being cultured. So that batch effects would be minimized, each experiment stained and sorted samples in pairs, pairing one healthy donor with one patient.

Specimen: central memory CD4+ T cells from blood. The sequence joins TRBV7-2 to TRBJ2-3; the D element might be TRBD1 or TRBD2, as each aligns at 5 bases. This clonotype was sampled from a man under 40 with type 1 diabetes. The nucleotide sequence reads as follows: TGTGCCAGCAGCTTAGGCTTCCAGGGAGCAGATACGCAGTATTTT. Its coded protein is CASSLGFQGADTQYF.